This TCR beta chain emerged from a study of blood T cell repertoires in COVID-19. Study-wide background: Material from acute and convalescent COVID-19 was sourced from the United States, Italy and Spain.

Sequencing was performed with immunoSEQ multiplex PCR; in TCRdb, only in-frame clones are kept and a portion is missing. The sample lists fewer than 250,000 clones, more than 80% seen once, with 8% to 13% in the top ten. V dropped 3 bases and J dropped 0 bases, with 13 bases sitting between them. Per germline, CDR1 LNHDA and CDR2 SQIVND (reference sequence). CDR3 length: 16 residues. The receptor's source is a woman aged 80 or over with acute or convalescent COVID-19. The V and J genes are TRBV19 and TRBJ2-3, with D maybe TRBD1 (6 bases). Sequenced sample: peripheral blood. The CDR3 spells CASSIPTGFSTDTQYF. DNA for the CDR3: TGTGCCAGTAGTATCCCAACAGGGTTTAGCACAGATACGCAGTATTTT.